A selection of T cell receptor beta chains follows, all from one sample in a study of cytomegalovirus exposure and HLA in healthy donors. Libraries were prepared by immunoSEQ multiplex PCR; TCRdb keeps only in-frame clonotypes and omits some of them. The sample has roughly 150,000 clones, roughly 77% seen once. Sample: PBMCs. Receptor source: a man aged 50 or older in good health and CMV-seropositive. The CDR3 runs from the conserved cysteine through the conserved F or W. Fields, in order: V gene, D gene, J gene, clone size, CDR3 protein, CDR3 DNA. A D gene is named only where the DNA matches it firmly. Clone size is stated in some rows and not others, as once, few, many or a class when expanded.

TRBV5-1	NA	TRBJ1-6	NA	CASSPSAGSSYNSPLHF	TGCGCCAGCAGCCCCAGTGCAGGTAGCTCCTATAATTCACCCCTCCACTTT
TRBV14	NA	TRBJ1-1	NA	CASRERGIIGGRVNTEAFF	TGTGCCAGCAGGGAAAGAGGGATTATAGGAGGGCGAGTGAACACTGAAGCTTTCTTT
TRBV6-5	NA	TRBJ1-1	few	CASSYSEGNTEAFF	TGTGCCAGCAGTTACTCGGAGGGGAACACTGAAGCTTTCTTT
TRBV11-2	NA	TRBJ2-7	NA	CASSTPFFGEDEQYF	TGTGCCAGCAGCACACCGTTTTTCGGGGAGGACGAGCAGTACTTC
TRBV6-1	NA	TRBJ2-7	NA	CASRSRSSSYEQYF	TGTGCCAGCAGGAGCCGGTCGAGCTCCTACGAGCAGTACTTC
TRBV9	TRBD1	TRBJ1-1	once	CASSLGGLNTEAFF	TGTGCCAGCAGCCTAGGGGGCCTGAACACTGAAGCTTTCTTT
TRBV5-1	NA	TRBJ2-7	NA	CASSGSSYEQYF	TGCGCCAGCAGCGGGAGCTCCTACGAGCAGTACTTC
TRBV29-1	NA	TRBJ2-7	few	CSVSQTGTYEQYF	TGCAGCGTGTCCCAGACGGGGACCTACGAGCAGTACTTC
TRBV10-2	TRBD1	TRBJ1-5	NA	CASSDRGLDQPQHF	TGCGCCAGCAGCGACAGGGGGCTCGATCAGCCCCAGCATTTT
TRBV15	NA	TRBJ1-3	NA	CATSRGQSSGNTIYF	TGTGCCACCAGCAGAGGACAGTCTTCTGGAAACACCATATATTTT
TRBV7-9	NA	TRBJ2-4	NA	CASSLAGQGVAKNIQYF	TGTGCCAGCAGCTTAGCGGGGCAAGGGGTAGCCAAAAACATTCAGTACTTC
TRBV4-3	NA	TRBJ2-7	NA	CASSQSPGAYEQYF	TGCGCCAGCAGCCAATCTCCGGGGGCCTACGAGCAGTACTTC
TRBV6-5	NA	TRBJ1-6	NA	CASGPRVDNSPLHF	TGTGCCAGCGGCCCCAGGGTCGATAATTCACCCCTCCACTTT
TRBV9	TRBD2	TRBJ2-7	few	CASSVGGISYEQYF	TGTGCCAGCAGCGTGGGAGGGATCTCCTACGAGCAGTACTTC
TRBV5-8	NA	TRBJ2-7	NA	CASSLYSGF	TGTGCCAGCAGCCTCTACAGCGGTTTC
TRBV10-3	NA	TRBJ1-6	NA	CAISEGASYNSPLHF	TGTGCCATCAGTGAGGGGGCCTCCTATAATTCACCCCTCCACTTT
TRBV18	NA	TRBJ1-5	once	CASSPPQGNQPQHF	TGTGCCAGCTCACCACCTCAGGGCAATCAGCCCCAGCATTTT
TRBV10-3	TRBD1	TRBJ1-1	NA	CAISGRQGRDTEAFF	TGTGCCATCAGCGGAAGACAGGGGCGTGACACTGAAGCTTTCTTT
TRBV28	NA	TRBJ1-2	NA	CASSLTAPYGYTF	TGTGCCAGCAGTTTAACTGCGCCCTATGGCTACACCTTC
TRBV15	NA	TRBJ1-2	NA	CATSRVQAGGYTF	TGTGCCACCAGCAGAGTCCAGGCGGGTGGCTACACCTTC
TRBV27	TRBD1	TRBJ2-7	NA	CASSSRGQVSYEQYF	TGTGCCAGCAGTTCCAGGGGGCAAGTCTCCTACGAGCAGTACTTC
TRBV7-2	NA	TRBJ2-2	NA	CASRDRNTGELFF	TGTGCCAGCAGAGACAGGAACACCGGGGAGCTGTTTTTT
TRBV4-1	NA	TRBJ2-3	NA	CASSQDPSGADTQYF	TGCGCCAGCAGCCAAGACCCCTCGGGGGCAGATACGCAGTATTTT
TRBV7-3	NA	TRBJ2-1	NA	CASSSTEGLPYNEQFF	TGTGCCAGCAGCTCGACTGAGGGATTACCCTACAATGAGCAGTTCTTC
TRBV27	NA	TRBJ1-1	few	CASRYRVENTEAFF	TGTGCCAGCAGGTACAGGGTGGAGAACACTGAAGCTTTCTTT
TRBV30	NA	TRBJ1-1	NA	CAWSVRGGGTEAFF	TGTGCCTGGAGTGTACGGGGGGGCGGGACTGAAGCTTTCTTT
TRBV5-6	TRBD1	TRBJ1-6	NA	CASSLWDRGHSYNSPLHF	TGTGCCAGCAGCTTGTGGGACAGGGGGCACTCCTATAATTCACCCCTCCACTTT
TRBV10-2	NA	TRBJ1-2	NA	CASSVKASDYGYTF	TGCGCCAGCAGTGTAAAGGCTAGTGACTATGGCTACACCTTC
TRBV7-2	TRBD2	TRBJ2-1	NA	CASTGGGVYNEQFF	TGTGCCAGCACTGGCGGGGGGGTTTACAATGAGCAGTTCTTC
TRBV7-9	TRBD1	TRBJ1-1	NA	CASSAGTGDAFF	TGTGCCAGCAGCGCCGGGACAGGGGACGCTTTCTTT
TRBV10-2	TRBD2	TRBJ2-3	few	CASSASGVSTDTQYF	TGCGCCAGCAGTGCTAGCGGGGTTAGCACAGATACGCAGTATTTT
TRBV28	TRBD1	TRBJ1-3	NA	CASSLKGQGLRNTIYF	TGTGCCAGCAGTTTAAAGGGACAGGGGTTACGAAACACCATATATTTT
TRBV11-1	TRBD1	TRBJ1-2	NA	CASSPGQGQYGYTF	TGTGCCAGCAGCCCCGGACAGGGTCAATATGGCTACACCTTC
TRBV4-3	NA	TRBJ1-3	NA	CASSLRQSNGNTIYF	TGCGCCAGCAGCCTAAGACAGAGCAATGGAAACACCATATATTTT
TRBV29-1	NA	TRBJ2-7	NA	CSVIPRGSSYEQYF	TGCAGCGTGATACCTAGGGGGAGCTCCTACGAGCAGTACTTC
TRBV27	NA	TRBJ1-4	few	CASSASRLHGGAVKLFF	TGTGCCAGCAGTGCGTCCCGCTTACACGGCGGGGCTGTGAAACTGTTTTTT
TRBV7-2	TRBD2	TRBJ2-3	NA	CASGGGLTQYF	TGTGCCAGCGGGGGGGGTCTTACGCAGTATTTT
TRBV28	TRBD1	TRBJ1-6	NA	CASSLLTGAHNSPLHF	TGTGCCAGCAGTTTATTGACAGGGGCGCATAATTCACCCCTCCACTTT
TRBV27	NA	TRBJ2-2	NA	CASRRGRGTGELFF	TGTGCCAGCAGAAGAGGGCGGGGCACCGGGGAGCTGTTTTTT
TRBV12-2	NA	TRBJ1-2	NA	CASRQRGAGYGYTF	TGTGCAAGTCGCCAACGAGGGGCGGGGTATGGCTACACCTTC
TRBV7-8	TRBD1	TRBJ2-4	NA	CASSRGQNLNIQYF	TGTGCCAGCAGCCGGGGACAGAACCTAAACATTCAGTACTTC
TRBV2	NA	TRBJ1-1	NA	CASSARPGNTEAFF	TGTGCCAGCAGTGCCCGGCCGGGGAACACTGAAGCTTTCTTT
TRBV27	TRBD2	TRBJ2-2	NA	CASSLWVAGATLGGELFF	TGTGCCAGCAGTTTATGGGTAGCGGGGGCGACTTTGGGCGGGGAGCTGTTTTTT
TRBV7-2	NA	TRBJ2-5	NA	CASSLTRETQYF	TGTGCCAGCAGCTTAACCAGGGAGACCCAGTACTTC
TRBV6-4	TRBD1	TRBJ1-4	once	CANHRGPNEKLFF	TGTGCCAACCACAGGGGGCCGAATGAAAAACTGTTTTTT
TRBV30	NA	TRBJ1-3	few	CAWNIRGGSGNTIYF	TGTGCCTGGAATATCCGCGGAGGCTCTGGAAACACCATATATTTT
TRBV19	NA	TRBJ2-5	NA	CASSSGMEETQYF	TGTGCCAGTAGTTCCGGGATGGAAGAGACCCAGTACTTC